This entry concerns a single TCR beta chain. Its antigen is not known. This record comes from a study of vaccination effects on CD4 cells after COVID-19. This table comes from immunoSEQ multiplex PCR, and its TCRdb copy is limited to in-frame clones, with some not included. Counted here are about 24,000 clones, about 72% occurring once; the ten biggest clones make up approximately 15%. CD4+ T cells specific for antigen were expanded with viral peptide pools by the ViraFEST assay before sequencing. The authors isolated CD4+ T cells after around nine days of culture. PCR showed that the person got SARS-CoV-2 infection at some point between March and December 2020. PBMC were cultured at a few million per well with about 10 IU/ml IL-2 and 8 to 10 ug/ml peptides. Findings and caveats of the study: Few convalescent patients and no early post-infection timepoints were included in the study.

Germline-derived CDR1 and CDR2 are SGHRS and YFSETQ. V lost 4 bases, J lost 10 bases, and 12 bases lay in between. This CDR3 region has 12 residues. The specimen comprised CD4+ T cells from PBMCs cultured with SARS-CoV-2 spike peptides, sampled before COVID-19 vaccination. This chain joins TRBV5-1 and TRBJ2-1; TRBD2 might be the D (5 bases). The TCR sequence derives from a human donor who had a prior SARS-CoV-2 infection. For the CDR3, the DNA is TGCGCCAGCAGCACTACTAGAGGCGAGCAGTTCTTC. Its protein is CASSTTRGEQFF.